Listed here are 18 T cell receptor beta chains from one sample, sequenced in a study of tumor-infiltrating lymphocytes in primary liver carcinoma listed by TCRdb under 2017. The sequencer was an Illumina HiSeq 2500. Using a constant-region primer and ProtoScript II reverse transcriptase, TCRbeta-specific cDNA was reverse-transcribed from 400 to 550 ng total RNA. TCRbeta libraries were built with three nested multiplex PCR rounds, a slightly modified ARM-PCR procedure. Each of the first two PCR rounds ran for roughly 11 cycles and used multiplex TRBV1-TRBV30 forward primers together with a Cbeta reverse primer. TCRdb passed the public sequencing reads through fastp at Q25 and MiXCR, retaining productive beta sequences. Rows merge per CDR3 protein into single entries with the most common DNA and genes. For this sample the table gives over 100,000 distinct CDR3 sequences, of which around 65% were detected only once. 7.5% to 10% of the sample lies in the top ten.

Without any cell sorting, total RNA and DNA were co-extracted from around 18-30 mg of bulk tissue using the AllPrep DNA/RNA mini kit. Sequenced sample: tumor-adjacent normal liver tissue. The receptor source for this set is a woman aged 60-75 years with primary liver carcinoma and hepatitis B virus infection.

Comment on this clonotype: A read error may produce the germline difference seen at one junction end. This chain links TRBV5-5 with TRBJ1-6; D may be TRBD1 (5 bases). The CDR3 is 16 residues long. CDR1 is SGHKS and CDR2 is YYEKEE in the germline V gene (reference sequence). The CDR3 DNA reads as TGTGACAGCACGCCCAGGAGGGGCTCCTATAATTCACCCCTCCACTTT. Translating gives CDSTPRRGSYNSPLHF. The full variable domain, with the rest looked up from reference TRBV5-5 and TRBJ1-6, is DAGVTQSPTHLIKTRGQQVTLRCSPISGHKSVSWYQQVLGQGPQFIFQYYEKEERGRGNFPDRFSARQFPNYSSELNVNALLLGDSALYLCDSTPRRGSYNSPLHFGNGTRLTVT.

In its sample, this clonotype was seen many times. The V call is TRBV10-2, the J call TRBJ1-4; no clear D. The CDR3 contains 13 residues. V was shortened by 6 bases and J by 8 bases, with 13 bases between the two germline ends. The germline V gene encodes CDR1 WSHSY and CDR2 SAAADI. In DNA, the CDR3 is TGCGCCAGCAGAGCCGAACGGCGGGAAAAACTGTTTTTT. This gives the protein CASRAERREKLFF.

Remarks on this clonotype: One junction end does not reproduce the germline sequence, and a read error may be involved. The chain uses TRBV7-9 and TRBJ2-1; 9 nucleotides align to TRBD2. Germline V gives CDR1 SEHNR, CDR2 FQNEAQ (reference sequence). The CDR3 loop spans 15 amino acids. The CDR3: CANSSSGTSPNEQFF. In DNA form, the CDR3 reads TGTGCCAACAGCTCCTCCGGGACTAGCCCCAATGAGCAGTTCTTC.

A note on this clonotype: One end of the junction varies from germline; a read error may be responsible. The chain couples TRBV28 to TRBJ1-1; D call uncertain. Germline assignment: CDR1 MDHEN and CDR2 SYDVKM. This CDR3 comprises 11 residues. The CDR3 DNA is TGTGCCAGCAGTCAGAACTCTGAAGCTTTCTTT. This encodes CASSQNSEAFF.

To note about this clonotype: A much larger clone lies one base from this, so it may be a read error. The chain combines TRBV7-8 with TRBJ2-2; D may be TRBD2 (6 bases). Germline lookup yields CDR1 SGHVS and CDR2 FQNEAQ. The CDR3 length is 14 residues. Trimming left V 4 bases short and J 6 bases short, with 12 bases between. CDR3 DNA sequence: TGTGCCAGCAGCTATTCTAGGGACTCCGGGGAGCTGTTTTTT. Translating gives CASSYSRDSGELFF. Full variable domain (rest looked up from reference TRBV7-8 and TRBJ2-2): GAGVSQSPRYKVAKRGQDVALRCDPISGHVSLFWYQQALGQGPEFLTYFQNEAQLDKSGLPSDRFFAERPEGSVSTLKIQRTQQEDSAVYLCASSYSRDSGELFFGEGSRLTVL.

In the case of this clonotype: Being one base from a much bigger clone, this may be a read error. Because the CDR3 is missing its conserved closing phenylalanine or tryptophan, this is likely a read error. The chain recombines TRBV5-6 with TRBJ1-4; unclear D gene. The V and J ends lost 4 bases and 4 bases respectively, with 17 bases between them. Germline V gene lookup returns CDR1 SGHDT and CDR2 YYEEEE. The CDR3 spans 16 residues. CDR3 loop: CASSRRETVINEKLFL. The DNA for the CDR3 is TGTGCCAGCAGCCGCCGGGAAACAGTTATTAATGAAAAACTGTTTCTT.

The table lists this clonotype with a count of one. Being one base from a much bigger clone, this may be a read error. The chain links TRBV28 to TRBJ1-1; D remains ambiguous. Germline values: CDR1 MDHEN, CDR2 SYDVKM. CDR3 size: 12 residues. The CDR3 bases are TGTGACAGCAGTTACAGGAACACTGAAGCTTTCTTT. Its protein is CDSSYRNTEAFF. Filled out from reference TRBV28 and TRBJ1-1, the complete variable domain reads DVKVTQSSRYLVKRTGEKVFLECVQDMDHENMFWYRQDPGLGLRLIYFSYDVKMKEKGDIPEGYSVSREKKERFSLILESASTNQTSMYLCDSSYRNTEAFFGQGTRLTVV.

Points on this clonotype: A much bigger clone sits one base away, suggesting this may be a read error. The chain employs TRBV7-9 and TRBJ1-5; D is perhaps TRBD1 (5 bases). V lost 1 base to trimming and J lost 5 bases, with 12 bases between them. CDR1 SEHNR and CDR2 FQNEAQ come from the germline V gene (reference sequence). The length of the CDR3 is 15 residues. As DNA, the CDR3 is TGTGCCAGCAGCTTAGGAGGGGCCGTCGATCAGCCCCAGCATTTT. Amino acid sequence: CASSLGGAVDQPQHF. Drawing the rest from reference TRBV7-9 and TRBJ1-5, the complete variable domain is DTGVSQNPRHKITKRGQNVTFRCDPISEHNRLYWYRQTLGQGPEFLTYFQNEAQLEKSRLLSDRFSAERPKGSFSTLEIQRTEQGDSAMYLCASSLGGAVDQPQHFGDGTRLSIL.

This clonotype was seen a few times. The rearrangement links TRBV19 to TRBJ2-1; TRBD1 aligns across 10 bases. CDR3 length: 15 amino acids. The ends lost 6 bases at V and 6 bases at J; junction bases unmatched: 8. Germline loops: CDR1 LNHDA, CDR2 SQIVND (reference sequence). The CDR3 loop is CASSPRTGGVNEQFF. The CDR3 DNA follows: TGTGCCAGTAGCCCAAGGACAGGGGGTGTCAATGAGCAGTTCTTC.

This clonotype has a count of ten or more. The chain combines TRBV5-1 with TRBJ2-3; TRBD2 matches at 7 bases. V trimming: 4 bases; J trimming: 0 bases; junction bases outside the gene matches: 8. The CDR3 runs 16 residues. The V gene's germline CDR1 is SGHRS and CDR2 YFSETQ. The CDR3 DNA is TGCGCCAGCAGCCTAGCGGAGGGGACTAGCACAGATACGCAGTATTTT. Amino acids: CASSLAEGTSTDTQYF.

Remarks on this clonotype: A much larger clonotype is one base distant, so this may be a read error. The CDR3 region is CSVGADGSGRDHVELFF. CDR3 bases: TGCAGCGTTGGGGCAGATGGTAGCGGGAGGGATCACGTGGAGCTGTTTTTT. The chain carries TRBV29-1 and TRBJ2-2; 11 bases align to TRBD2. The V gene's germline CDR1 is SQVTM and CDR2 ANQGSEA. With V trimmed by 4 bases and J by 10 bases, 17 bases remained unmatched. This CDR3 has 17 amino acids.

With regard to this clonotype: Since no conserved phenylalanine or tryptophan closes the CDR3, a read error is the likely cause. V gene TRBV11-3 combines with J gene TRBJ2-1, with 7 bases that match TRBD2. J was trimmed by 8 bases and V by 4 bases; bases with no gene match: 17. This CDR3 comprises 17 residues. Germline values: CDR1 SGHNT, CDR2 YENEEA. CDR3 in DNA: TGTGCCAGCAGCTCAGGTCGGGGGGAGTGGGGTGTCTATGAGCAGTTCCTC. It translates to CASSSGRGEWGVYEQFL.

This clonotype was found once. This chain connects TRBV5-4 to TRBJ2-7; D unclear. V lost 5 bases and J 2 bases, leaving 11 bases between the germline ends. CDR3 size: 13 residues. Germline V lookup: CDR1 SGHNT, CDR2 YYREEE (reference sequence). CDR3 in amino acids: CASSYGRAYEQYF. For the CDR3, the DNA is TGTGCCAGCAGTTATGGACGGGCCTACGAGCAGTACTTC. The variable domain in full, completed from reference TRBV5-4 and TRBJ2-7, reads ETGVTQSPTHLIKTRGQQVTLRCSSQSGHNTVSWYQQALGQGPQFIFQYYREEENGRGNFPPRFSGLQFPNYSSELNVNALELDDSALYLCASSYGRAYEQYFGPGTRLTVT.

As concerns this clonotype: A much larger clone sits a single nucleotide away, making a read error possible. The CDR3: CAISPRVEGPQHF. The CDR3 coding sequence is TGTGCCATCAGCCCTCGGGTTGAGGGGCCCCAGCATTTT. The chain is built from TRBV7-8 and TRBJ1-5; D is unclear. Germline V gene lookup returns CDR1 SGHVS and CDR2 FQNEAQ. This CDR3 comprises 13 residues.

Note on this clonotype: Given a much more abundant clone one base away, this may be a read error. The rearrangement joins TRBV5-1 to TRBJ1-1; 10 bases map to TRBD1. This CDR3 is 15 amino acids long. Per germline, CDR1 SGHRS and CDR2 YFSETQ. The CDR3 DNA reads as TGCGTCAGCAGCTTGACAGGGGGCTTGAACACTGAAGCTTTCTTT. Protein product: CVSSLTGGLNTEAFF.

The rearrangement uses TRBV28 and TRBJ2-5; D not certain. CDR1 and CDR2 from the germline V gene are MDHEN and SYDVKM. V gave up 3 bases and J gave up 13 bases, with 15 bases separating them. The CDR3 covers 12 residues. The DNA of the CDR3 is TGTGCCAGCAGTTTCTTTGGTGGCATGACGTACTTC. It is translated as CASSFFGGMTYF.

In this sample, this clonotype turned up many times. The chain combines TRBV28 with TRBJ2-5, with 12 bases aligning to TRBD2. The germline V gene has CDR1 MDHEN and CDR2 SYDVKM. This CDR3 contains 14 residues. Losses at the gene ends were 7 bases for V and 5 bases for J; bases not matched to a gene: 5. The chain's CDR3 is CASTASGRAETQYF. CDR3 bases: TGTGCCAGCACCGCTAGCGGGAGGGCTGAGACCCAGTACTTC.

With regard to this clonotype: It is likely a read error, because the conserved phenylalanine at the end of the CDR3 is missing. The V and J genes are TRBV6-1 and TRBJ2-7; TRBD2 matches 8 bases. V lost 3 bases to trimming and J lost 2 bases; unmatched junction nucleotides: 3. This CDR3 is 14 amino acids long. The germline V gene encodes CDR1 MNHNS and CDR2 SASEGT. CDR3 coding DNA: TGTGCCAGCAGTGAGGGACTAGATACCTACGAGCAGTACTTG. Amino acids: CASSEGLDTYEQYL.